A selection of T cell receptor beta chains follows, all from one sample in a study of response to subunit inactivated influenza vaccine. Each CDR3 protein is one row after TCRdb ran MiXCR on the RT-PCR reads. The sample carries about 780,000 distinct CDR3 sequences, approximately 17% recorded once. This material consisted of PBMCs from blood, taken more than 4 days after vaccination. These receptors all come from a man between 50 and 59 years old who received an inactivated influenza vaccine. CDR3s include the opening cysteine and the closing phenylalanine or tryptophan. The order of the fields is J gene, D gene, V gene, clone size, CDR3 protein, CDR3 DNA. A D gene is named only where the DNA matches it firmly. Size tells how often a clone was seen (once, few, many) or the class of an expanded clone, and some rows leave it out.

TRBJ2-7 NA TRBV20-1 many CSARDYRGSYEQYF TGCAGTGCTAGAGATTACCGGGGTTCCTACGAGCAGTACTTC
TRBJ2-5 TRBD2 TRBV7-6 NA CASSLDSPTVGGRAEETQYF TGTGCCAGCAGCTTAGATTCCCCCACGGTAGGCGGGAGGGCCGAAGAGACCCAGTACTTC
TRBJ1-2 NA TRBV5-8 few CASSLGGGRNYGYTF TGTGCCAGCAGCTTGGGAGGCGGAAGAAACTATGGCTACACCTTC
TRBJ2-3 NA TRBV5-1 NA CASSLLDPDTQYF TGCGCCAGCAGCTTGCTGGATCCAGATACGCAGTATTTT
TRBJ2-1 NA TRBV7-3 NA CASSLRSIGRGNNEQFF TGTGCCAGCAGCTTAAGGAGTATAGGCAGGGGAAACAATGAGCAGTTCTTC
TRBJ2-6 TRBD1 TRBV6-2/TRBV6-3 NA CASSSDRGYSGANVLTF TGTGCCAGCAGTTCGGACAGGGGGTACTCTGGGGCCAACGTCCTGACTTTC
TRBJ2-1 NA TRBV7-2 many CASSSPAGSYNEQFF TGTGCCAGCAGCAGCCCAGCGGGCTCCTACAATGAGCAGTTCTTC
TRBJ2-7 NA TRBV7-2 NA CASCIAGYEQYF TGTGCCAGCTGCATCGCGGGGTACGAGCAGTACTTC
TRBJ2-3 TRBD1 TRBV20-1 NA CSASYRQGNTDTQYF TGCAGTGCTAGTTATAGACAGGGGAACACAGATACGCAGTATTTT
TRBJ2-3 NA TRBV20-1 few CSAPRGTSTDTQYF TGCAGTGCTCCTCGGGGGACTAGCACAGATACGCAGTATTTT
TRBJ2-7 NA TRBV6-5 many CASSYGGVSYEQYF TGTGCCAGCAGTTACGGGGGCGTCTCCTACGAGCAGTACTTC
TRBJ2-1 TRBD2 TRBV3-1 NA CASSRVAGVRNEQFF TGTGCCAGCAGCAGGGTAGCGGGAGTGCGGAATGAGCAGTTCTTC
TRBJ2-4 TRBD2 TRBV3-1 few CASSILAGPQYF TGTGCCAGCAGCATCTTAGCGGGCCCACAGTACTTC
TRBJ2-7 TRBD2 TRBV28 few CASSLQSLAGGSYEQYF TGTGCCAGCAGTTTACAGTCTCTAGCGGGGGGGTCCTACGAGCAGTACTTC
TRBJ2-5 TRBD1 TRBV29-1 few CSVEDGDRGWETQYF TGCAGCGTTGAAGATGGGGACAGGGGTTGGGAGACCCAGTACTTC
TRBJ1-2 NA TRBV4-3 NA CASSQGSGSYGYTF TGCGCCAGCAGCCAAGGTTCGGGCTCCTATGGCTACACCTTC
TRBJ1-4 NA TRBV5-5 NA CASSSGFGEKLFF TGTGCCAGCAGCTCAGGGTTTGGTGAAAAACTGTTTTTT
TRBJ2-7 NA TRBV29-1 few CSVLTVTSYEQYF TGCAGCGTTCTGACAGTGACGTCCTACGAGCAGTACTTC
TRBJ1-1 TRBD1 TRBV6-2/TRBV6-3 few CASRADLTGGLNTEAFF TGTGCCAGCAGGGCCGACTTGACAGGGGGCCTGAACACTGAAGCTTTCTTT
TRBJ2-2 NA TRBV4-3 few CASSQDRRAGELFF TGCGCCAGCAGCCAAGATCGGCGGGCCGGGGAGCTGTTTTTT
TRBJ2-3 NA TRBV7-3 few CASSLTGGGQADTQYF TGTGCCAGCAGCTTAACGGGCGGGGGCCAAGCAGATACGCAGTATTTT
TRBJ1-4 NA TRBV20-1 NA CSAPWGGREKLFF TGCAGTGCGCCGTGGGGTGGACGCGAAAAACTGTTTTTT
TRBJ2-1 TRBD1 TRBV6-1 NA CASIQDRVGNEQFF TGTGCCAGCATTCAGGACAGGGTGGGCAATGAGCAGTTCTTC
TRBJ1-1 TRBD1 TRBV20-1 NA CSAYDRGRRTEAFF TGCAGTGCTTATGACAGGGGTCGGAGGACTGAAGCTTTCTTT
TRBJ2-1 NA TRBV7-9 few CASSLIDRLNEQFF TGTGCCAGCAGCTTAATCGACAGGCTCAATGAGCAGTTCTTC
TRBJ2-7 NA TRBV5-2 few CAMGPGLLCEQYF TGTGCCATGGGCCCCGGGCTCCTCTGCGAGCAGTACTTC
TRBJ1-1 NA TRBV27 few CASSFRGGYTEAFF TGTGCCAGCAGTTTCCGAGGGGGATACACTGAAGCTTTCTTT
TRBJ1-2 NA TRBV7-2 NA CASRTGTYNYGYTF TGTGCCAGCAGAACCGGGACCTATAACTATGGCTACACCTTC
TRBJ1-2 TRBD1 TRBV11-2 few CASSLARGQGYGYTF TGTGCCAGCAGCTTAGCCAGGGGGCAAGGCTATGGCTACACCTTC
TRBJ2-3 TRBD1 TRBV29-1 NA CSVEGQGTTDTQYF TGCAGCGTTGAAGGACAGGGGACCACAGATACGCAGTATTTT
TRBJ2-7 NA TRBV11-2 few CASSLPRQERYEQYF TGTGCCAGCAGCTTACCCCGACAGGAACGTTACGAGCAGTACTTC
TRBJ2-2 NA TRBV11-2 many CASSLGFGTGELFF TGTGCCAGCAGCTTAGGGTTTGGCACCGGGGAGCTGTTTTTT
TRBJ2-1 TRBD2 TRBV6-2/TRBV6-3 few CASTAGLAGANEQFF TGTGCCAGCACCGCCGGACTAGCGGGAGCTAATGAGCAGTTCTTC
TRBJ2-7 TRBD1 TRBV10-3 few CAARPGQGTYEQYF TGTGCCGCCAGACCGGGACAGGGCACCTACGAGCAGTACTTC
TRBJ2-3 NA TRBV11-1 few CASSPGPLQGMDTQYF TGTGCCAGCAGCCCAGGCCCGTTGCAAGGAATGGATACGCAGTATTTT
TRBJ2-1 NA TRBV5-4 NA CASSFRSGNNEQFF TGTGCCAGCAGCTTCCGATCAGGGAACAATGAGCAGTTCTTC
TRBJ2-7 TRBD1 TRBV20-1 NA CSGQGLSYEQYF TGCAGTGGACAGGGCCTCTCCTACGAGCAGTACTTC
TRBJ2-7 TRBD1 TRBV7-2 few CASSPVQGARYEQYF TGTGCCAGCAGCCCAGTACAGGGGGCGCGATACGAGCAGTACTTC
TRBJ2-7 NA TRBV6-5 few CASRAGPYEQYF TGTGCCAGCAGAGCAGGGCCCTACGAGCAGTACTTC
TRBJ2-7 NA TRBV7-2 NA CASSLGPPLNFYEQYF TGTGCCAGCAGCTTAGGGCCCCCTCTTAATTTCTACGAGCAGTACTTC
TRBJ2-7 TRBD1 TRBV4-3 many CASSRQQGWSYEQYF TGCGCCAGCAGCCGCCAACAGGGGTGGTCCTACGAGCAGTACTTC
TRBJ2-1 TRBD1 TRBV3-1 NA CASSQATGGGQFF TGTGCCAGCAGCCAAGCGACAGGGGGGGGACAGTTCTTC
TRBJ2-7 TRBD1 TRBV7-9 few CASSLRGTGTYEQYF TGTGCCAGCAGCTTGCGGGGGACAGGGACCTACGAGCAGTACTTC
TRBJ2-1 TRBD1 TRBV4-1 few CASSRTGGGNEQFF TGCGCCAGCAGCCGGACAGGGGGAGGGAATGAGCAGTTCTTC
TRBJ2-2 NA TRBV29-1 many CSVETGDTNTGELFF TGCAGCGTTGAAACAGGTGACACGAACACCGGGGAGCTGTTTTTT
TRBJ2-5 NA TRBV5-1 NA CASRAEGETQYF TGCGCCAGCAGAGCTGAAGGGGAGACCCAGTACTTC
TRBJ2-2 TRBD1 TRBV5-1 few CASSLAGQGAGGELFF TGCGCCAGCAGCTTGGCCGGACAGGGGGCAGGCGGGGAGCTGTTTTTT
TRBJ2-1 TRBD2 TRBV6-1 few CASNPSSGGAGYNEQFF TGTGCCAGCAACCCGTCTAGCGGGGGGGCCGGGTACAATGAGCAGTTCTTC
TRBJ2-5 NA TRBV7-9 NA CASSFLGVQETQYF TGTGCCAGCAGCTTCCTGGGAGTCCAAGAGACCCAGTACTTC
TRBJ2-3 NA TRBV20-1 NA CSAVPGPTTDTQYF TGCAGTGCTGTGCCGGGACCTACCACAGATACGCAGTATTTT
TRBJ2-7 NA TRBV5-1 few CASSRDVDYEQYF TGCGCCAGCAGCCGGGACGTCGACTACGAGCAGTACTTC
TRBJ2-1 NA TRBV6-2/TRBV6-3 few CASSYSKGKEDEQFF TGTGCCAGCAGTTACTCGAAAGGGAAGGAGGATGAGCAGTTCTTC
TRBJ1-1 TRBD1 TRBV6-2/TRBV6-3 NA CASRKPGTGALEAFF TGTGCCAGCAGAAAGCCCGGGACAGGGGCCCTAGAAGCTTTCTTT
TRBJ2-7 NA TRBV5-1 NA CASSSSPGYEQYF TGCGCCAGCAGCTCTTCCCCCGGCTACGAGCAGTACTTC
TRBJ2-1 TRBD1 TRBV11-1 NA CASSSDRGRFGSYNEQFF TGTGCCAGCAGCTCGGACAGGGGGCGGTTCGGCTCCTACAATGAGCAGTTCTTC